This TCR beta chain was obtained from a study of blood T cell repertoires in COVID-19. For the study at large: Samples came from the United States, Italy and Spain, spanning acute and convalescent COVID-19.

In the original workflow: Counts of nucleated cells, estimated from reference gene primer amplification, were obtained. TCRdb's copy holds only in-frame clones and misses some; the assay was immunoSEQ multiplex PCR. That table gives V, J and clone size, and the DNA gave D and trimming. The sample contains around 240,000 clones, around 93% of which appear only once. CDR3 size: 14 residues. Trimming pared 2 bases from V and 7 bases from J, leaving 9 bases between. CDR1 LGHDT and CDR2 YNNKEL come from the germline V gene (reference sequence). Sequenced sample: PBMCs or T cells enriched from blood (not recorded which). This sequence joins TRBV3-1 (or the pseudogene TRBV3-2) and TRBJ1-6; D is possibly TRBD1 (5 bases). The receptor was derived from a human donor in a cohort exposed to, infected with or recovered from COVID-19 (not recorded which). The donor label of this sample is uncertain. Here the CDR3 DNA reads TGTGCCAGCAGCCAAAAAGGGGTAAATTCACCCCTCCACTTT. Residues: CASSQKGVNSPLHF.